These T cell receptor beta chains were read from a single sample in a study of neoadjuvant anti-PD-1 for oral cavity cancer. The repertoire was sequenced with immunoSEQ multiplex PCR; TCRdb's copy has only in-frame clones and lacks some. The sample includes about 42,000 clones, approximately 80% seen only once; the top ten take more than 4.5%. This sample comprised PBMCs, obtained after nivolumab (anti-PD-1) treatment. These receptors all stem from a person between 35 and 79 years old with oral cavity squamous cell carcinoma. Both conserved end residues are part of each CDR3. The D gene is left open where the match is weak. For some rows the clone size is stated as once, few or many, or as a class when expanded; others skip it.

J gene,V gene,D gene,clone size,CDR3 protein,CDR3 DNA
TRBJ1-2,TRBV10-1,.,.,CASSVDSYGYTF,TGCGCCAGCAGTGTTGACAGTTATGGCTACACCTTC
TRBJ1-5,TRBV30,.,.,CAWSVYGRSNQPQHF,TGTGCCTGGAGTGTATACGGGCGAAGCAATCAGCCCCAGCATTTT
TRBJ1-4,TRBV18,.,.,CASSPLPRTTNEKLFF,TGTGCCAGCTCACCTCTCCCCCGGACCACTAATGAAAAACTGTTTTTT
TRBJ2-1,TRBV5-1,.,.,CASSFIGGRGRTYNEQFF,TGCGCCAGCAGCTTTATTGGGGGCCGGGGCAGGACCTACAATGAGCAGTTCTTC
TRBJ2-1,TRBV7-9,TRBD2,.,CASSPTGTSGGRYNEQFF,TGTGCCAGCAGCCCTACCGGGACTAGCGGGGGAAGGTACAATGAGCAGTTCTTC
TRBJ1-1,TRBV29-1,.,.,CSAVRVNTEAFF,TGCAGCGCCGTCCGGGTGAACACTGAAGCTTTCTTT
TRBJ2-3,TRBV30,.,.,CAWSGSAAVTDTQYF,TGTGCCTGGAGTGGGTCGGCGGCCGTTACAGATACGCAGTATTTT
TRBJ1-4,TRBV7-2,.,.,CASSFDRAQNEKLFF,TGTGCCAGCAGCTTCGACAGAGCACAGAATGAAAAACTGTTTTTT
TRBJ1-1,TRBV30,.,few,CAWSIRGTNTEAFF,TGTGCCTGGAGTATCAGGGGAACGAACACTGAAGCTTTCTTT
TRBJ1-6,TRBV5-1,.,.,CASKRQAEGNSPLHF,TGCGCCAGCAAGCGCCAAGCAGAAGGGAATTCACCCCTCCACTTT
TRBJ1-2,TRBV30,.,.,CAWSSGRNYGYTF,TGTGCCTGGAGTTCGGGGCGGAACTATGGCTACACCTTC
TRBJ2-3,TRBV7-3,.,.,CASSPLAGDTQYF,TGTGCCAGCAGCCCCCTTGCGGGAGATACGCAGTATTTT
TRBJ2-1,TRBV5-1,TRBD1,.,CASRTDRGLRNEQFF,TGCGCCAGCAGAACTGACAGGGGGCTAAGAAATGAGCAGTTCTTC
TRBJ1-2,TRBV27,.,few,CASRPTGTLNYGYTF,TGTGCCAGCAGGCCTACAGGGACTCTGAACTATGGCTACACCTTC
TRBJ1-2,TRBV6-1,.,.,CASSIQGLANYGYTF,TGTGCCAGCAGTATCCAGGGGTTAGCTAACTATGGCTACACCTTC
TRBJ2-7,TRBV29-1,.,once,CSGREAQNEQYF,TGCAGCGGACGTGAAGCCCAGAACGAGCAGTACTTC
TRBJ2-7,TRBV5-1,TRBD2,.,CASSLATGLASYEQYF,TGCGCCAGCAGCTTGGCAACGGGACTAGCGTCCTACGAGCAGTACTTC
TRBJ1-1,TRBV5-1,TRBD1,few,CASSRNRGVRTEAFF,TGCGCCAGCAGCCGGAACAGGGGTGTGAGGACTGAAGCTTTCTTT
TRBJ2-5,TRBV25-1,TRBD2,.,CASRPGLAGGLRVGTQYF,TGTGCCAGCAGACCGGGACTAGCGGGGGGCCTACGGGTGGGGACCCAGTACTTC
TRBJ1-1,TRBV18,TRBD1,.,CASSPRQGDTEAFF,TGTGCCAGCTCACCAAGACAGGGGGACACTGAAGCTTTCTTT
TRBJ1-6,TRBV5-1,.,.,CASSPGALNNSPLHF,TGCGCCAGCAGCCCGGGGGCTTTGAATAATTCACCCCTCCACTTT
TRBJ1-6,TRBV5-4,.,few,CASSLRLLDSPLHF,TGTGCCAGCAGCTTGCGGTTACTTGACTCACCCCTCCACTTT
TRBJ1-2,TRBV5-4,.,.,CASSLGANYGYTF,TGTGCCAGCAGCTTAGGTGCTAACTATGGCTACACCTTC
TRBJ1-4,TRBV9,.,.,CASSVGSTNEKLFF,TGTGCCAGCAGCGTGGGGTCAACTAATGAAAAACTGTTTTTT
TRBJ2-3,TRBV6-4,.,.,CASSEGATDTQYF,TGTGCCAGCAGTGAGGGGGCCACAGATACGCAGTATTTT
TRBJ1-3,TRBV7-9,.,.,CASRHSPDSGNTIYF,TGTGCCAGCAGACACAGTCCCGACTCTGGAAACACCATATATTTT
TRBJ1-1,TRBV29-1,.,few,CSVDGDNTEAFF,TGCAGCGTTGATGGGGATAACACTGAAGCTTTCTTT
TRBJ1-2,TRBV5-4,.,.,CASSLTGRVNYGYTF,TGTGCCAGCAGCCTTACAGGGAGGGTTAACTATGGCTACACCTTC
TRBJ1-2,TRBV15,.,.,CATSVTGTPNYGYTF,TGTGCCACCAGCGTTACGGGAACGCCGAACTATGGCTACACCTTC
TRBJ1-5,TRBV19,.,.,CATRGSGYNQPQHF,TGTGCCACCCGAGGAAGCGGTTACAATCAGCCCCAGCATTTT
TRBJ2-3,TRBV9,TRBD2,.,CASSSGGRVGTQYF,TGTGCCAGCAGTAGCGGGGGGCGGGTTGGGACGCAGTATTTT
TRBJ1-4,TRBV11-2,TRBD1,.,CASSLDRRTGGNEKLFF,TGTGCCAGCAGCTTAGATCGGAGGACAGGGGGGAATGAAAAACTGTTTTTT
TRBJ2-3,TRBV7-8,.,.,CASSLLKEQYF,TGTGCCAGCAGCCTACTTAAAGAGCAGTATTTT
TRBJ2-1,TRBV5-4,TRBD2,.,CASSTLAGSSYNEQFF,TGTGCCAGCTCAACCTTAGCGGGAAGCTCCTACAATGAGCAGTTCTTC
TRBJ1-6,TRBV6-1,.,many,CASSGRSLNSPLHF,TGTGCCAGCAGTGGCAGGTCTCTTAATTCACCCCTCCACTTT
TRBJ2-1,TRBV7-8,TRBD2,few,CASSLISGGAYEQFF,TGTGCCAGCAGCTTAATTAGCGGGGGGGCGTATGAGCAGTTCTTC
TRBJ2-5,TRBV7-2,.,.,CASSLGSVGETQYF,TGTGCCAGCAGCTTGGGGAGCGTCGGGGAGACCCAGTACTTC
TRBJ2-3,TRBV4-1,.,.,CASSQDEGDWTDTQYF,TGCGCCAGCAGCCAAGACGAAGGGGACTGGACAGATACGCAGTATTTT
TRBJ1-4,TRBV29-1,.,.,CSAPSARDQEKLFF,TGCAGCGCCCCCTCAGCTAGGGATCAGGAAAAACTGTTTTTT
TRBJ1-1,TRBV19,TRBD1,.,CASSIEDRLNTEAFF,TGTGCCAGTAGTATAGAGGACAGGTTGAACACTGAAGCTTTCTTT